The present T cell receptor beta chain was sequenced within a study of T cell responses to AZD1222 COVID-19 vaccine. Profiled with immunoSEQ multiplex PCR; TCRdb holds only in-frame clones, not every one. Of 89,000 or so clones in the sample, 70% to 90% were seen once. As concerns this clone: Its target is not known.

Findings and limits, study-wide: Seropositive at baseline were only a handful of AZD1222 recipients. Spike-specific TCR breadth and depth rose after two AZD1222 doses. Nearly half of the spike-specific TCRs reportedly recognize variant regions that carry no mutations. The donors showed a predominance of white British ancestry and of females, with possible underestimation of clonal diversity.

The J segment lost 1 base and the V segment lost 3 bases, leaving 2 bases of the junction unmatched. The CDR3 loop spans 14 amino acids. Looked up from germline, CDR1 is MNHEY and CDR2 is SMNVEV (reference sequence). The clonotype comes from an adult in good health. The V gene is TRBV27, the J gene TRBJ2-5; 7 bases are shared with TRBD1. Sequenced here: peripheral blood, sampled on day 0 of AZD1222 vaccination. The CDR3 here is CASSFGTAQETQYF. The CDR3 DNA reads TGTGCCAGCAGTTTTGGGACAGCCCAAGAGACCCAGTACTTC.